What follows are 25 T cell receptor beta chains derived from one specimen sequenced in a study of blood T cell repertoires in COVID-19. Profiled with immunoSEQ multiplex PCR; TCRdb holds only in-frame clones, not every one. The sample holds around 68,000 clones, over 70% seen once. Sequencing used peripheral blood. These TCRs come from a human donor in a cohort sampled during active COVID-19.

This sequence joins TRBV28 and TRBJ2-7; D is perhaps TRBD2 (6 bases). The germline CDR1 and CDR2 sequences are MDHEN and SYDVKM. The CDR3 is 16 residues long. V was cut by 6 bases and J by 7 bases, with 25 bases left in between. CDR3 protein: CASSDPPPGDGGEQYF. The CDR3 nucleotides read TGTGCCAGCAGCGACCCTCCCCCGGGGGATGGAGGGGAGCAGTACTTC.

The rearrangement joins TRBV24-1 to TRBJ2-1; 7 bases line up with TRBD1. In germline, CDR1 is KGHDR, CDR2 SFDVKD. CDR3 size: 17 residues. V shed 3 bases, J shed 4 bases, and the junction held 11 bases outside the gene matches. The DNA for the CDR3 is TGTGCCACCAGTGATCCGGCCGGGCCGGGACAGTACAATGAGCAGTTCTTC. It codes for CATSDPAGPGQYNEQFF.

This chain links TRBV20-1 with TRBJ2-1, with a tentative D call TRBD2 (6 bases). The CDR3 has 17 residues. Trimming pared 3 bases from V and 2 bases from J, leaving 20 bases between. CDR1 is DFQATT, CDR2 SNEGSKA, per germline (reference sequence). The CDR3 spells CSASTPRASGAYNEQFF. The CDR3 nucleotides read TGCAGTGCTAGTACCCCCCGGGCCTCGGGGGCCTACAATGAGCAGTTCTTC.

The gene calls are TRBV18 and TRBJ2-7, with TRBD2 as a possible D gene (6 bases). CDR1 KGHSH and CDR2 LQKENI come from the germline V gene. This CDR3 spans 15 amino acids. V shed 1 base and J shed 5 bases, with 15 bases lying between them. The CDR3 region has the DNA TGTGCCAGCTCACCACTCGCGGGGAGAGGACACGAGCAGTACTTC. This sequence encodes CASSPLAGRGHEQYF.

This sequence joins TRBV19 and TRBJ2-1, with TRBD1 identical over 7 bases. V lost 5 bases, J lost 5 bases, and 6 bases stayed unmatched. This CDR3 has 14 amino acids. Germline values: CDR1 LNHDA, CDR2 SQIVND (reference sequence). The CDR3 coding sequence is TGTGCCAGTAGTTTGGGGACAGTTGACAATGAGCAGTTCTTC. Its protein is CASSLGTVDNEQFF.

This clone showed up just once. This chain connects TRBV7-9 to TRBJ2-5; no clear D. The CDR3 is 11 amino acids. Germline V gives CDR1 SEHNR, CDR2 FQNEAQ (reference sequence). Trimming took 5 bases from V and 5 from J, leaving 6 bases between them. The CDR3 bases are TGTGCCAGCAGCCCCAGTGAGACCCAGTACTTC. It encodes CASSPSETQYF.

The CDR3 is CASSPGLAGALAKNIQYF. DNA of the CDR3: TGTGCCAGCAGCCCTGGACTAGCGGGGGCCTTAGCCAAAAACATTCAGTACTTC. The rearrangement uses TRBV9 and TRBJ2-4; 13 bases are a match to TRBD2. Germline CDR1 is SGDLS and CDR2 is YYNGEE. J lost 0 bases, V lost 4 bases, and 7 bases had no gene match. The CDR3 extends over 18 amino acids.

This clone is labeled medium-sized (0.01 to 0.1%). This chain joins TRBV7-9 and TRBJ1-2, with 9 bases identical to TRBD1. The germline V gene has CDR1 SEHNR and CDR2 FQNEAQ (reference sequence). J gave up 8 bases and V 5 bases, and 9 bases lay outside the gene matches. CDR3 size: 14 residues. The CDR3 DNA reads as TGTGCCAGCAGCCGAGGGGACAGGGAGGGAGGCTACACCTTC. Its translation is CASSRGDREGGYTF.

The J gene is TRBJ1-6, the V gene TRBV9; D is undetermined. The CDR3 loop spans 15 amino acids. V lost 1 base, J lost 8 bases, and 13 bases lay in between. Looked up from germline, CDR1 is SGDLS and CDR2 is YYNGEE. CDR3 sequence reads: CASSVLGGFDSPLHF. The CDR3 DNA reads as TGTGCCAGCAGCGTACTCGGAGGTTTTGATTCACCCCTCCACTTT.

The chain has TRBV5-4 and TRBJ2-1; 8 nucleotides align to TRBD2. Germline CDR1 SGHNT, CDR2 YYREEE (reference sequence). The CDR3 is 17 residues long. With 6 bases clipped from V and 0 bases from J, the junction kept 11 bases outside the gene matches. Written as DNA, the CDR3 is TGTGCCAGCACCGCCGGGGGGGGGATTCACTCCTACAATGAGCAGTTCTTC. Translated: CASTAGGGIHSYNEQFF.

CDR3 DNA sequence: TGTGCCAGTACCGGGACAGCCTATGGCTACACCTTC. Amino acids: CASTGTAYGYTF. The gene calls are TRBV19 and TRBJ1-2; 7 bases fit TRBD1. The CDR3 has 12 residues. Germline V CDR1 and CDR2: LNHDA, SQIVND (reference sequence). V shed 7 bases, J shed 4 bases, and the junction held 3 bases outside the gene matches.

This rearrangement joins TRBV27 to TRBJ2-7, with D possibly being TRBD2 (6 bases). This CDR3 has 13 residues. Trimming took 3 bases from V and 7 from J, leaving 13 bases between them. Germline V gene lookup returns CDR1 MNHEY and CDR2 SMNVEV (reference sequence). CDR3 sequence (DNA): TGTGCCAGCAGTTTTTCGGGGGTGGGGGAGCAGTACTTC. Translating gives CASSFSGVGEQYF.

This chain uses TRBV10-3 with TRBJ1-2; the D is unclear. The V gene's germline CDR1 is ENHRY and CDR2 SYGVKD. V lost 5 bases to trimming and J lost 0 bases, with 7 bases between them. The CDR3 is 13 residues long. CDR3 protein: CAISSVANYGYTF. The CDR3 DNA reads TGTGCCATCAGTTCAGTTGCTAACTATGGCTACACCTTC.

This clone was counted a single time. The V and J genes are TRBV5-1 and TRBJ2-1; 10 nucleotides align to TRBD2. J lost 7 bases, V lost 3 bases, and 7 bases had no gene match. The CDR3 is 15 amino acids. Germline assignment: CDR1 SGHRS and CDR2 YFSETQ. The CDR3 DNA is TGCGCCAGCAGCTCATCAGCGGGAGGGCTTAATGAGCAGTTCTTC. Translation: CASSSSAGGLNEQFF.

This clone was detected a few times. The chain carries TRBV3-1 (or the pseudogene TRBV3-2) and TRBJ2-2, with D tentatively TRBD1 (6 bases). This CDR3 has 16 residues. The germline gives CDR1 LGHDT, CDR2 YNNKEL (reference sequence). V lost 3 bases to trimming and J lost 1 base, with 12 bases between them. The CDR3 reads CASSQDSTLNTGELFF. In DNA, the CDR3 is TGTGCCAGCAGCCAGGACAGTACCTTGAACACCGGGGAGCTGTTTTTT.

The V call is TRBV19, the J call TRBJ2-1; 13 bases are shared with TRBD2. This CDR3 has 19 amino acids. J was trimmed by 1 base and V by 7 bases; bases with no gene match: 13. The germline gives CDR1 LNHDA, CDR2 SQIVND (reference sequence). The CDR3 sequence: CASNRGTSGERISYNEQFF. The CDR3 region has the DNA TGTGCCAGTAACCGAGGGACTAGCGGGGAACGGATATCCTACAATGAGCAGTTCTTC.

The chain links TRBV5-1 to TRBJ2-1; D is perhaps TRBD1 (7 bases). The CDR3 is 18 amino acids. Trimming cost V 3 bases and J 0 bases, with 19 bases left between them. Germline CDR1 reads SGHRS; CDR2 reads YFSETQ. The DNA of the CDR3 is TGCGCCAGCAGCTGGGGGGACAGAACGCTAAGCTCCTACAATGAGCAGTTCTTC. Protein: CASSWGDRTLSSYNEQFF.

The chain has TRBV12-3 or TRBV12-4 and TRBJ1-1; 7 bases are shared with TRBD1. After removal of 0 bases from V and 8 bases from J, the junction contained 3 bases not matched to a gene. This CDR3 region has 13 residues. DNA for the CDR3: TGTGCCAGCAGTTTAGCGGGACAGCCAGAAGCTTTCTTT. Protein sequence: CASSLAGQPEAFF.

The chain joins TRBV28 to TRBJ2-7, with TRBD2 identical over 8 bases. The V gene end was trimmed by 3 bases and the J gene end by 6 bases; junction bases not matched to a gene: 7. CDR1 is MDHEN and CDR2 is SYDVKM in the germline V gene. The CDR3 loop spans 14 amino acids. CDR3 sequence (DNA): TGTGCCAGCAGTTTCGGCGGGGGGAGGGTCGAGCAGTACTTC. Translated: CASSFGGGRVEQYF.

The sample holds a few counts of this clone. J is TRBJ1-5 and V is TRBV30; D is unresolved. Trimming pared 2 bases from V and 4 bases from J, leaving 12 bases between. This CDR3 has 14 amino acids. CDR1 is GTSNPN and CDR2 is SVGIG in the germline V gene (reference sequence). CDR3 protein: CAWSFRDFNQPQHF. The CDR3 DNA reads as TGTGCCTGGAGTTTCCGGGATTTTAATCAGCCCCAGCATTTT. Looking up the rest from reference TRBV30 and TRBJ1-5 gives the full variable domain: SQTIHQWPATLVQPVGSPLSLECTVEGTSNPNLYWYRQAAGRGLQLLFYSVGIGQISSEVPQNLSASRPQDRQFILSSKKLLLSDSGFYLCAWSFRDFNQPQHFGDGTRLSIL.

This clone was found a few times. The chain recombines TRBV7-8 with TRBJ1-2; 8 bases are a match to TRBD1. Germline lookup yields CDR1 SGHVS and CDR2 FQNEAQ. The V and J ends lost 6 bases and 5 bases, in that order; junction bases with no gene match: 11. CDR3 length: 15 residues. The CDR3 region has the DNA TGTGCCAGCAGTTTTACAGGGGGTGGGGGATATGGCTACACCTTC. Its translation: CASSFTGGGGYGYTF.

The chain has TRBV11-2 and TRBJ2-5; TRBD1 agrees at 9 bases. CDR1 and CDR2 from the germline V gene are SGHAT and FQNNGV. The CDR3 has 16 residues. V lost 7 bases to trimming and J lost 3 bases; unmatched junction nucleotides: 12. The CDR3 region is CASKTGTGGLEETQYF. The DNA of the CDR3 is TGTGCCAGCAAAACAGGTACAGGGGGCTTGGAAGAGACCCAGTACTTC.

The CDR3 is CASSLELRLGEDTQYF. The CDR3 DNA is TGCGCCAGCAGCCTCGAACTGCGACTAGGTGAAGATACGCAGTATTTT. V gene TRBV4-3 combines with J gene TRBJ2-3; a possible D gene is TRBD2 (6 bases). Trimming shortened V by 4 bases and J by 5 bases, and 19 bases separated the two germline ends. Germline lookup yields CDR1 LGHNA and CDR2 YSLEER. The CDR3 extends over 16 amino acids.

The chain has TRBV7-9 and TRBJ1-3; weak D call: TRBD1 (6 bases). The CDR3 extends over 16 amino acids. The germline V and J ends were trimmed by 5 bases and 2 bases, with 16 bases remaining between them. Per the germline V gene, CDR1 is SEHNR and CDR2 is FQNEAQ (reference sequence). In nucleotides, the CDR3 is TGTGCCAGCAGCCGACAGGCCGCTGGAGCTGGAAACACCATATATTTT. Its protein product is CASSRQAAGAGNTIYF.

The rearrangement joins TRBV25-1 to TRBJ2-5; the D gene is possibly TRBD2 (5 bases). CDR3 length: 14 amino acids. Germline CDR1 MGHDK, CDR2 SYGVNS. V lost 4 bases, J lost 2 bases, and 11 bases lay in between. The CDR3 sequence: CASSVERGQETQYF. The CDR3 DNA follows: TGTGCCAGCAGTGTGGAACGGGGACAAGAGACCCAGTACTTC.